This T cell receptor beta chain originates from a study of blood T cell repertoires in COVID-19. Study-level background: In each case, the material was cDNA or gDNA derived from T cells, B-cell-depleted T cells, or PBMCs.

The CDR3 covers 13 residues. V was cut by 5 bases and J by 0 bases, with 5 bases left in between. Germline V gene lookup returns CDR1 SEHNR and CDR2 FQNEAQ (reference sequence). This table comes from immunoSEQ multiplex PCR, and its TCRdb copy is limited to in-frame clones, with some not included. This table has 55,000 to 75,000 clones, around nine tenths appearing once. The V and J genes are TRBV7-9 and TRBJ2-4; no clear D gene. This TCR was recovered from a human donor with active COVID-19. The donor label of this sample is uncertain. The sequenced sample consisted of peripheral blood. The CDR3 nucleotides read TGTGCCAGCAGCCCCGTAGCCAAAAACATTCAGTACTTC. Translated: CASSPVAKNIQYF. Full variable domain (rest looked up from reference TRBV7-9 and TRBJ2-4): DTGVSQNPRHKITKRGQNVTFRCDPISEHNRLYWYRQTLGQGPEFLTYFQNEAQLEKSRLLSDRFSAERPKGSFSTLEIQRTEQGDSAMYLCASSPVAKNIQYFGAGTRLSVL.